This TCR beta chain comes out of a study of T cells in localized non-small cell lung cancer. The germline gives CDR1 GTSNPN, CDR2 SVGIG (reference sequence). The V gene lost 2 bases and the J gene lost 4 bases, with 29 bases spanning the gap. The CDR3 has 19 residues. TCRdb's copy holds only in-frame clones and misses some; the assay was immunoSEQ multiplex PCR. The table lists approximately 83,000 clones, around 89% of them singletons. This sequence was found in a woman between 35 and 75 years old with stage I squamous cell lung carcinoma. This chain joins TRBV30 and TRBJ1-1; D not resolved. The sample here was peripheral blood, taken before any cancer treatment. The CDR3 region is CAWSLRPVSFSQEVTEAFF. The CDR3 DNA reads TGTGCCTGGAGTCTCCGTCCGGTTTCTTTTTCGCAGGAGGTCACTGAAGCTTTCTTT.